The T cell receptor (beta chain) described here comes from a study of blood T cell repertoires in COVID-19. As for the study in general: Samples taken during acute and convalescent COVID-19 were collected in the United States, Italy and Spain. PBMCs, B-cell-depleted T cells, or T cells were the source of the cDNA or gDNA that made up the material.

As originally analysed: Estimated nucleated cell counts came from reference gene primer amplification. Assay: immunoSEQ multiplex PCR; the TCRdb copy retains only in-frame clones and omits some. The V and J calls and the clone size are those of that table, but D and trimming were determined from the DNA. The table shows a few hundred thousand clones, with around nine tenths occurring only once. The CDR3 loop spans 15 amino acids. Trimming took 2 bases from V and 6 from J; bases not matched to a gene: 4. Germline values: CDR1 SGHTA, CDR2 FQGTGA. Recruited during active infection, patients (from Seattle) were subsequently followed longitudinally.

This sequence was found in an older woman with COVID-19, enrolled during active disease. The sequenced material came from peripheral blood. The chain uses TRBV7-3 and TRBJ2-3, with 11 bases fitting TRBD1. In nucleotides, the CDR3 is TGTGCCAGCAGCTTAGCTGGGACAGGGGGGGATACGCAGTATTTT. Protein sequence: CASSLAGTGGDTQYF.